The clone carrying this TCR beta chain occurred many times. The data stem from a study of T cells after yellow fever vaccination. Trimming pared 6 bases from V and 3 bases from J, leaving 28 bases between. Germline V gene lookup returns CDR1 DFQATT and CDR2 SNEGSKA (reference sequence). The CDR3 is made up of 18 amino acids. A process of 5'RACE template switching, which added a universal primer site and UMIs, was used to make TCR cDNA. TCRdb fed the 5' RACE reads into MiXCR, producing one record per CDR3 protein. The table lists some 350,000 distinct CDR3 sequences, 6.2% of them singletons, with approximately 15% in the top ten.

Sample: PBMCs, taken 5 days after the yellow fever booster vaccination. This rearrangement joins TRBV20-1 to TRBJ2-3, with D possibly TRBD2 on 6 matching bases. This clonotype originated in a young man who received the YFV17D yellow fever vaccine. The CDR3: CSAPLAVRTVRRTDTQYF. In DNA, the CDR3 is TGCAGTGCGCCGTTAGCGGTAAGGACGGTAAGAAGAACAGATACGCAGTATTTT.